Each of the 17 T cell receptor beta chains below was sequenced from the same sample in a study of blood T cell repertoires in COVID-19. TCRdb's copy holds only in-frame clones and misses some; the assay was immunoSEQ multiplex PCR. The table includes approximately 210,000 clones, approximately 81% detected once. The source material was PBMCs or T cells enriched from blood (not recorded which). These TCRs come from a woman aged 50 to 60 with acute COVID-19.

The V gene is TRBV7-8, the J gene TRBJ2-7, with D hard to call. Germline CDR1 SGHVS, CDR2 FQNEAQ. The CDR3 extends over 14 amino acids. Trimming removed 4 bases from V and 6 bases from J, with 16 bases in between. The CDR3 is CASSSVGHRPEQYF. CDR3 DNA sequence: TGTGCCAGCAGCTCGGTGGGCCACCGTCCCGAGCAGTACTTC.

This rearrangement joins TRBV11-2 to TRBJ2-3, with 11 positions matching TRBD2. The CDR3 contains 18 residues. The germline V gene encodes CDR1 SGHAT and CDR2 FQNNGV. J lost 3 bases, V lost 4 bases, and 12 bases had no gene match. CDR3 loop: CASSSITQLAGDTDTQYF. The CDR3 DNA follows: TGTGCCAGCAGCTCCATCACCCAACTAGCGGGAGATACAGATACGCAGTATTTT.

The chain carries TRBV14 and TRBJ1-6; 7 nucleotides align to TRBD1. V gave up 4 bases and J gave up 10 bases; unmatched junction bases: 4. The germline V gene has CDR1 SGHDN and CDR2 FVKESK. The CDR3 totals 13 residues. This chain's CDR3 is CASSLTGRSPLHF. As DNA, the CDR3 is TGTGCCAGCAGCCTGACAGGGAGATCACCCCTCCACTTT.

A remark on this clone: A single base separates this from a much larger clone, so it may be a read error. J is TRBJ1-1 and V is TRBV5-1; D gene uncertain. The CDR3 extends over 13 amino acids. CDR1 and CDR2 from the germline V gene are SGHRS and YFSETQ. V was cut by 1 base and J by 4 bases, with 8 bases left in between. The CDR3 loop reads CASSLTGSTEAFF. CDR3 in DNA: TGCGCCAGCAGCTTGACGGGGAGCACTGAAGCTTTCTTT.

V usage is TRBV6-2 or TRBV6-3 and J usage is TRBJ1-5; 9 bases map to TRBD1. The V segment lost 3 bases and the J segment 5 bases; nucleotides outside the gene matches: 8. The CDR3 length is 16 residues. Germline CDR1 is MNHEY and CDR2 is SVGEGT. The CDR3: CASSYGQGRGDQPQHF. CDR3 coding DNA: TGTGCCAGCAGTTATGGACAGGGGAGAGGGGATCAGCCCCAGCATTTT.

The chain combines TRBV6-5 with TRBJ2-2, with 8 bases identical to TRBD1. The length of the CDR3 is 15 residues. Trimming took 7 bases from V and 0 from J; bases not matched to a gene: 4. Germline CDR1 MNHEY, CDR2 SVGAGI. The CDR3 protein is CASMTGDANTGELFF. For the CDR3, the DNA is TGTGCCAGCATGACAGGGGACGCGAACACCGGGGAGCTGTTTTTT.

CDR3 DNA: TGCGCCAGCAGCCAAGATGGGAGTGGTCAGGGGGCGTCTAGCGGGAAAAGGGGTACGCAGTATTTT. Residues: CASSQDGSGQGASSGKRGTQYF. The chain couples TRBV4-1 to TRBJ2-3; tentatively, D is TRBD2 (9 bases). The ends were cut back, 0 bases at V and 8 bases at J, with 36 bases in the middle. CDR3 length equals 22 residues. The germline V gene has CDR1 MGHRA and CDR2 YSYEKL.

The rearrangement joins TRBV6-2 or TRBV6-3 to TRBJ1-5, with D hard to call. The CDR3 is made up of 16 amino acids. Trimming shortened V by 3 bases and J by 0 bases, and 12 bases separated the two germline ends. In germline, CDR1 is MNHEY, CDR2 SVGEGT. DNA for the CDR3: TGTGCCAGCAGTTATCAACAGAGCAATAGCAATCAGCCCCAGCATTTT. The encoded protein is CASSYQQSNSNQPQHF.

This sequence joins TRBV28 and TRBJ2-5; 8 nucleotides align to TRBD2. The CDR3 extends over 12 amino acids. CDR1 and CDR2 from the germline V gene are MDHEN and SYDVKM. Unmatched junction bases numbered 6, after V lost 10 bases and J lost 5 bases. The CDR3 sequence: CATRGGHETQYF. The CDR3 DNA reads TGTGCCACCCGCGGGGGGCATGAGACCCAGTACTTC.

The chain has TRBV28 and TRBJ1-5; a weak D match, TRBD1 (5 bases). This CDR3 has 16 residues. V was clipped by 5 bases and J by 2 bases, with 16 bases between them. Germline lookup yields CDR1 MDHEN and CDR2 SYDVKM. CDR3 bases: TGTGCCAGCAGTCCTCGGGGGTCCGGGGGCAATCAGCCCCAGCATTTT. This encodes CASSPRGSGGNQPQHF. The variable domain in full, with the rest retrieved from reference TRBV28 and TRBJ1-5, is DVKVTQSSRYLVKRTGEKVFLECVQDMDHENMFWYRQDPGLGLRLIYFSYDVKMKEKGDIPEGYSVSREKKERFSLILESASTNQTSMYLCASSPRGSGGNQPQHFGDGTRLSIL.

This chain links TRBV7-2 with TRBJ2-2; possible D gene TRBD2, 5 bases. V lost 5 bases and J lost 6, with 13 bases in between. The CDR3 covers 14 residues. Germline CDR1 is SGHTA and CDR2 is FQGNSA. The CDR3 bases are TGTGCCAGCAGCACGACTACCTTGCCCGGGGAGCTGTTTTTT. Protein sequence: CASSTTTLPGELFF.

The chain recombines TRBV6-4 with TRBJ2-1; 11 bases map to TRBD2. Germline values: CDR1 MRHNA, CDR2 SNTAGT. The ends lost 0 bases at V and 8 bases at J; junction bases unmatched: 9. The CDR3 extends over 17 amino acids. Here the CDR3 reads CASSDSGELAGADEQFF. The CDR3 nucleotides are TGTGCCAGCAGTGACTCAGGAGAACTAGCGGGAGCGGATGAGCAGTTCTTC.

The chain joins TRBV25-1 to TRBJ2-2; D might be TRBD2 (6 bases). V gave up 3 bases and J gave up 1 base, with 9 bases separating them. From germline, CDR1 is MGHDK and CDR2 SYGVNS. The CDR3 consists of 15 residues. The CDR3 region has the DNA TGTGCCAGCAGTGAGGAGGGTAGGAACACCGGGGAGCTGTTTTTT. It encodes CASSEEGRNTGELFF.

The chain is built from TRBV6-2 or TRBV6-3 and TRBJ2-3; TRBD2 agrees at 7 bases. Trimming cost V 2 bases and J 4 bases; bases outside gene matches: 3. Germline lookup yields CDR1 MNHEY and CDR2 SVGEGT. CDR3 length: 14 amino acids. In nucleotides, the CDR3 is TGTGCCAGCAGTTACGTCGGGGGGTCAGATACGCAGTATTTT. This codes for CASSYVGGSDTQYF.

V and J are TRBV10-3 and TRBJ2-7, with 12 bases identical to TRBD2. The CDR3 is 15 amino acids. Per the germline V gene, CDR1 is ENHRY and CDR2 is SYGVKD. Trimming removed 2 bases from V and 6 bases from J; junction bases left unmatched: 5. The CDR3 protein is CAISEAGLAGTEQYF. CDR3 nucleotide sequence: TGTGCCATCAGTGAGGCGGGACTAGCGGGTACCGAGCAGTACTTC.

This clone was counted between two and nine times. The chain links TRBV27 to TRBJ2-7; possibly TRBD1 for D (5 bases). Germline-derived CDR1 and CDR2 are MNHEY and SMNVEV (reference sequence). CDR3 size: 15 residues. The V and J ends lost 0 bases and 6 bases respectively, with 15 bases between them. CDR3 sequence reads: CASSLSAQGYGEQYF. The CDR3 DNA is TGTGCCAGCAGTTTATCTGCGCAGGGTTATGGCGAGCAGTACTTC.

This chain uses TRBV4-1 with TRBJ1-3; D gene ambiguous. The CDR3 extends over 16 amino acids. The germline CDR1 and CDR2 sequences are MGHRA and YSYEKL. The germline V and J ends were trimmed by 0 bases and 11 bases, with 20 bases remaining between them. The CDR3 reads CASSQEFSGIGWAIYF. Here the CDR3 DNA reads TGCGCCAGCAGCCAAGAATTCTCGGGGATCGGCTGGGCCATATATTTT.